In its sample, the clone carrying this T cell receptor (beta chain) was seen many times. Antigen: not known. V lost 6 bases, J lost 6 bases, and 9 bases lay in between. The CDR3 spans 12 residues. It was uncontrolled infection, other autoimmune disease, pregnancy or lactation that excluded patients. This sample stems from a study of T cells in Graves' hyperthyroidism and ophthalmopathy. Study-wide points: Stable hyperthyroidism was told apart from ophthalmopathy by a model built on 13 V-J features.

Amplified TCR beta CDR3 regions derived from RNA transcripts. The primer set for the first-round RT-PCR of the TCR CDR3 was HTBI. TCRdb reprocessed the multiplex PCR reads with MiXCR, giving one entry per CDR3 protein. In the table there are about 290,000 distinct CDR3 sequences, over 15% of which are singletons. Input material: blood. The chain is built from TRBV12-3 or TRBV12-4 and TRBJ2-1; unclear D gene. This sequence was found in a man aged 25 to 45 with Graves' hyperthyroidism. DNA for the CDR3: TGTGCCAGCAGCCCCGATCGCAATGAGCAGTTCTTC. This encodes CASSPDRNEQFF.